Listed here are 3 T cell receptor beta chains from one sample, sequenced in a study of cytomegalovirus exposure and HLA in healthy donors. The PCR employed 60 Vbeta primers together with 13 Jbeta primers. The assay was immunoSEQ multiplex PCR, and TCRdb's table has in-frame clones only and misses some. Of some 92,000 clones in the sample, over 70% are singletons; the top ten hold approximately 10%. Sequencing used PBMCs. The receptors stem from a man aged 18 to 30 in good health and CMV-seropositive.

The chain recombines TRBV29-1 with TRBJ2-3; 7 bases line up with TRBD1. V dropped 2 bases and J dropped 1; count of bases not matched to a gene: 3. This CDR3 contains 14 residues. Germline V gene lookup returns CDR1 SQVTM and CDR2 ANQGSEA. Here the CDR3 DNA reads TGCAGCGTTGAACAGGGGGTACGCACAGATACGCAGTATTTT. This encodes CSVEQGVRTDTQYF.

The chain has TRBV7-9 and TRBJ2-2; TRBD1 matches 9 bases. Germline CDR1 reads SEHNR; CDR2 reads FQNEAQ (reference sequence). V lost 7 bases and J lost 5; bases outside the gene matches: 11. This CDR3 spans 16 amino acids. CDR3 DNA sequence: TGTGCCAGCAATTCCGGCGGGACAGGGACTACCGGGGAGCTGTTTTTT. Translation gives CASNSGGTGTTGELFF.

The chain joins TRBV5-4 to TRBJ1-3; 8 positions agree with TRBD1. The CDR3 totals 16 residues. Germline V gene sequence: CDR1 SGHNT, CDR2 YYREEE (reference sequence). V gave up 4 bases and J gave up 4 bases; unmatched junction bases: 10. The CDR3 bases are TGTGCCAGCAGCCCAGATATAGACAGGGGCGGAAACACCATATATTTT. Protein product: CASSPDIDRGGNTIYF.